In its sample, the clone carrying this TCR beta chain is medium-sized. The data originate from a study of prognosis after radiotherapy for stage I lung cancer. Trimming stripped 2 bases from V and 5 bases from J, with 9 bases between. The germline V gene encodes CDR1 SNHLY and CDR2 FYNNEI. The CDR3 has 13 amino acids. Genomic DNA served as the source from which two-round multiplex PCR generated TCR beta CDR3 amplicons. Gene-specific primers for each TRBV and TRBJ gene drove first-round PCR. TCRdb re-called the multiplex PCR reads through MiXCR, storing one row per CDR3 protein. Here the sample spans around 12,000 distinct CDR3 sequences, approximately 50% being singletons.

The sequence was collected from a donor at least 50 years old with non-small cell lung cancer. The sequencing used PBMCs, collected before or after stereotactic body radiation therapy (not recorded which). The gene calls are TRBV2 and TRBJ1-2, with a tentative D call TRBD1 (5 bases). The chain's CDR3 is CASSERGAYGYTF. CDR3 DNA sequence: TGTGCCAGCAGTGAACGCGGGGCATATGGCTACACCTTC.